This TCR beta chain was identified during a study of beta chain features in type 1 diabetes (dated by TCRdb to between 2018 and 2020). Broadly, across the study: Patients and healthy donors did not differ in mean age, gender distribution, total cell number or subset yield. A total of 90 million to 120 million sorted cells were examined across all samples, and a strong correlation was observed between cell number per subset and RNA yield. Regulatory and stem cell-like memory subsets were isolated from only 8 patients and roughly eight healthy donors, whereas naive and central memory subsets came from all 30 or so donors. In the study, TCRB repertoires of sorted circulating CD4+ T cell subsets from recently diagnosed type 1 diabetes patients were compared with those of matched healthy donors. Overall study outcomes, separate from this receptor: Shorter templates might be favored by PCR, yet because patient and control samples were amplified and corrected together, any such skew would affect both groups equally. Patients with type 1 diabetes made fewer insertions and deleted more nucleotides at VDJ recombination sites, implying thymic rearrangement abnormalities. Only small numbers of individuals were included in the HLA sub-analyses, which left unresolved whether HLA type had any influence on TCRB rearrangement. The naive, central memory and regulatory TCRB repertoires appeared to resemble one another more closely among patients than among healthy donors. Type 1 diabetes patients showed a moderate but significant shortening of TCRB CDR3 length in all four CD4+ subsets. Sequencing cDNA rather than genomic DNA could over-represent highly expressing activated cells, although activation and CD3 levels did not differ between groups.

Unmatched junction bases come to 3, with V trimmed by 4 bases and J by 1 base. Reading from cysteine to phenylalanine, the CDR3 counts 17 amino acids. The read is trimmed to its CDR3 DNA, 51 bases read in frame from base 1. Via the germline V gene, CDR1 is LGHNA and CDR2 YNFKEQ. The High Capacity cDNA Reverse Transcription Kit was used to reverse transcribe all of the isolated RNA, meaning that expressed TCRB transcripts were what got sequenced. Naive, central memory and regulatory T cell samples underwent deep immunoSEQ sequencing, averaging about 3.57 million total reads per sample. After sorted cells were lysed in RLT buffer, RNA was extracted with DNase-treated RNeasy Micro or Mini kits, with the choice depending on cell number. To prevent cross-contamination, each cell subset was processed individually, whereas patient and healthy donor samples were processed jointly. TCRB sequences were amplified from cDNA with the immunoSEQ multiplex PCR, producing 87-bp fragments spanning the CDR3 region. Sequencing of the amplicons was performed on the Illumina HiSeq platform. The authors' pipeline ran thus. Synthetic template baselines were used to correct PCR bias computationally, reads within Hamming distance 2 were collapsed together, and singletons that could not be merged were discarded. Reads were aligned against IMGT so that V, D and J genes, CDR3 length and insertions or deletions at six rearrangement sites could be assigned. Within each subset, clonotype counts were normalized to the number of sorted cells before true diversity and Gini coefficients were calculated with the tcR R package. The overlap coefficient, calculated on TCRB nucleotide sequences, was used to measure repertoire sharing. Out-of-frame TCRB sequences from naive cells were analyzed as a proxy for the pre-selection repertoire. TCRdb provides this immuneACCESS table in a form limited to in-frame rearrangements. Some clones are lacking; in checked studies, under half of them reflect an unresolved V gene, and why the rest are absent is not known. V and J calls and clone size are as listed in that table; D and trimming were resolved from the DNA. The sample data list about 350,000 clones, and around 20% of these were observed just once. Approximately 0.043% of the sample is taken by the ten largest.

From each donor, a single peripheral blood sample of 90 to 150 mL on average was drawn into heparinised tubes. A BD FACSAria II was used to sort naive, central memory, regulatory and stem cell-like memory CD4+ T cells with a panel that included CD45RO, CCR7, CD25, CD127, CD95 and CD27. Purity was above 95% for every sorted population. PBMCs were isolated right away by Lymphoprep density gradient centrifugation and were stained directly, without culture. To minimize batch effects, samples were stained and sorted in pairs, one healthy donor with one patient per experiment. Comments on this clone: Its antigen specificity is not known. The sample holds no much larger clone one base away, and base qualities are not on file.

This receptor was obtained from a woman aged 18 to 35 in good health. The source material was naive CD4+ T cells from blood. Explained via the paper, the cell subset or site label denotes: true naive CD4+ T cells. This chain joins TRBV4-2 to TRBJ2-1, with 14 bases in between that match TRBD2. This receptor carries the CDR3 CASSRLAGGQSYNEQFF. The bases are TGTGCCAGCAGCCGACTAGCGGGGGGGCAATCCTACAATGAGCAGTTCTTC.